Listed here are 17 T cell receptor beta chains from one sample, sequenced in a study of long-term antiretroviral therapy in people with HIV. With survey level as its setting, the immunoSEQ assay was v3.0. The method was immunoSEQ multiplex PCR; TCRdb's version includes in-frame clones alone and lacks a portion of them. The sample has under 20,000 clones; around 74% are singletons. The sequenced sample was unsorted PBMCs, obtained 2.1 to 2.2 years before starting antiretroviral therapy. All receptors derive from a man aged 25 to 45 with HIV.

The J gene is TRBJ1-4, the V gene TRBV19; D is ambiguous. V was cut by 5 bases and J by 7 bases, with 17 bases left in between. The CDR3 runs to 15 residues. Germline assignment: CDR1 LNHDA and CDR2 SQIVND (reference sequence). The CDR3 DNA reads as TGTGCCAGTAGTCGGCAGGAAGGCTCGGGTGAAAAACTGTTTTTT. Translation gives CASSRQEGSGEKLFF.

The chain recombines TRBV11-2 with TRBJ1-1, with no clear D. Looked up from germline, CDR1 is SGHAT and CDR2 is FQNNGV. The CDR3 is made up of 14 amino acids. The ends were cut back, 0 bases at V and 0 bases at J, with 5 bases in the middle. CDR3 loop: CASSLDQVNTEAFF. The CDR3 nucleotides are TGTGCCAGCAGCTTAGATCAGGTGAACACTGAAGCTTTCTTT.

The count of this clone is one. This chain connects TRBV27 to TRBJ2-1; D is tentatively TRBD1 or TRBD2 (5 bases each). Per germline, CDR1 MNHEY and CDR2 SMNVEV (reference sequence). Trimming left V 8 bases short and J 2 bases short, with 13 bases between. This CDR3 spans 14 amino acids. The CDR3 sequence: CASSRGTTYNEQFF. As DNA, the CDR3 is TGTGCCAGCTCGCGAGGGACGACCTACAATGAGCAGTTCTTC.

The chain employs TRBV5-1 and TRBJ2-5; 7 nucleotides line up with TRBD1. The CDR3 runs to 14 residues. Unmatched junction bases numbered 8, after V lost 4 bases and J lost 5 bases. Germline V CDR1 and CDR2: SGHRS, YFSETQ. The CDR3 here is CASSPRQGWETQYF. CDR3 DNA: TGCGCCAGCAGCCCCAGACAGGGTTGGGAGACCCAGTACTTC.

The V and J genes are TRBV27 and TRBJ1-2; a weak D match, TRBD1 (5 bases). The CDR3 is 14 amino acids. Germline CDR1 and CDR2: MNHEY and SMNVEV (reference sequence). With 2 bases removed from V and 4 bases from J, the gap between germline ends came to 11 bases. The CDR3 region has the DNA TGTGCCAGCAGTTTAGCGGACGGGACCTATGGCTACACCTTC. Its protein is CASSLADGTYGYTF.

The chain employs TRBV7-2 and TRBJ2-1; D is perhaps TRBD1 (6 bases). The V gene lost 5 bases and the J gene lost 0 bases, with 17 bases spanning the gap. The CDR3 is 17 amino acids. In germline, CDR1 is SGHTA, CDR2 FQGNSA. CDR3 sequence reads: CASSPQSGHSSYNEQFF. DNA of the CDR3: TGTGCCAGCAGCCCCCAATCGGGACACAGCTCCTACAATGAGCAGTTCTTC.

This clone came up a few times. The chain links TRBV6-1 to TRBJ2-7; TRBD1 agrees at 9 bases. Trimming removed 7 bases from V and 6 bases from J; junction bases left unmatched: 13. Germline V gene data show CDR1 as MNHNS and CDR2 as SASEGT. The CDR3 covers 15 residues. The CDR3 DNA follows: TGTGCCAGCACCGATTTCGGACAGGGGATTGTCGAGCAGTACTTC. This gives the protein CASTDFGQGIVEQYF.

This clone was recorded once. This chain links TRBV5-1 with TRBJ2-7; TRBD1 matches 9 bases. The CDR3 contains 17 residues. Trimming took 0 bases from V and 0 from J; bases not matched to a gene: 7. Germline V gene lookup returns CDR1 SGHRS and CDR2 YFSETQ. CDR3 bases: TGCGCCAGCAGCTTGGGGACCGGGACAGGGATCTCCTACGAGCAGTACTTC. This translates into CASSLGTGTGISYEQYF.

By sample fraction, this clone is medium-sized. This chain connects TRBV5-1 to TRBJ2-7, with D possibly matching TRBD1 (6 bases). V was pared by 0 bases and J by 6 bases, with 16 bases between. Looked up from germline, CDR1 is SGHRS and CDR2 is YFSETQ. The CDR3 spans 15 residues. This CDR3 reads CASSLAQGSIAEQYF. CDR3 sequence (DNA): TGCGCCAGCAGCTTGGCTCAGGGGTCAATAGCCGAGCAGTACTTC.

The chain employs TRBV18 and TRBJ1-1; D may be TRBD1 (5 bases). CDR1 and CDR2 (germline): KGHSH, LQKENI. CDR3 length equals 14 residues. V lost 8 bases to trimming and J lost 5 bases, with 18 bases between them. CDR3 sequence (DNA): TGTGCCAGCCTTTCCCGGGGGGGTACAACTGAAGCTTTCTTT. Its protein product is CASLSRGGTTEAFF.

V is TRBV6-5 and J is TRBJ2-7; D is perhaps TRBD2 (5 bases). CDR3 size: 15 residues. V lost 0 bases and J lost 0, with 9 bases in between. Per the germline V gene, CDR1 is MNHEY and CDR2 is SVGAGI. The CDR3 reads CASSYSFEGSYEQYF. CDR3 in DNA: TGTGCCAGCAGTTACTCATTTGAGGGCTCCTACGAGCAGTACTTC.

V and J are TRBV29-1 and TRBJ2-6; D is tentatively TRBD1 or TRBD2 (5 bases each). V was pared by 4 bases and J by 2 bases, with 15 bases between. The CDR3 is 16 residues long. From germline, CDR1 is SQVTM and CDR2 ANQGSEA. The CDR3 sequence is CSVVPLGDPGANVLTF. CDR3 nucleotide sequence: TGCAGCGTTGTGCCACTAGGGGACCCTGGGGCCAACGTCCTGACTTTC.

This clone occurred once. The chain is built from TRBV10-1 and TRBJ2-7; D gene unclear. Germline loops: CDR1 WNHNN, CDR2 SYGVQD (reference sequence). This CDR3 has 14 residues. Trimming cost V 2 bases and J 9 bases, with 17 bases left between them. The CDR3 loop is CASSEVGYYERQYF. CDR3 DNA: TGCGCCAGCAGTGAGGTGGGATATTACGAGCGGCAGTACTTC.

This chain's CDR3 is CASSFGNEQFF. In DNA form, the CDR3 reads TGTGCCAGCAGCTTCGGGAATGAGCAGTTCTTC. This chain links TRBV7-9 with TRBJ2-1, with D hard to call. The CDR3 covers 11 residues. V was clipped by 3 bases and J by 7 bases, with 4 bases between them. Per the germline V gene, CDR1 is SEHNR and CDR2 is FQNEAQ (reference sequence).

The rearrangement joins TRBV11-2 to TRBJ1-1; D is perhaps TRBD1 (6 bases). The CDR3 loop spans 13 amino acids. Trimming pared 5 bases from V and 7 bases from J, leaving 14 bases between. Germline CDR1 SGHAT, CDR2 FQNNGV. The CDR3 DNA is TGTGCCAGCAGCCGAGGGGGGGCTGGTGAAGCTTTCTTT. Translating it yields CASSRGGAGEAFF. The full variable domain, completed using reference TRBV11-2 and TRBJ1-1, is EAGVAQSPRYKIIEKRQSVAFWCNPISGHATLYWYQQILGQGPKLLIQFQNNGVVDDSQLPKDRFSAERLKGVDSTLKIQPAKLEDSAVYLCASSRGGAGEAFFGQGTRLTVV.

The V and J genes are TRBV11-1 and TRBJ2-1, with 8 positions matching TRBD1. The CDR3 totals 13 residues. The V segment lost 1 base and the J segment 14 bases; nucleotides outside the gene matches: 7. Per the germline V gene, CDR1 is SGHAT and CDR2 is FQDESV (reference sequence). As DNA, the CDR3 is TGTGCCAGCAGCTTAGTCCCGGACAGGGATAAGTTCTTC. Its translation: CASSLVPDRDKFF.

The chain couples TRBV5-1 to TRBJ2-1; 10 positions match TRBD1. CDR1 and CDR2 (germline): SGHRS, YFSETQ. This CDR3 comprises 17 residues. Losses at the gene ends were 1 base for V and 4 bases for J; bases not matched to a gene: 8. In nucleotides, the CDR3 is TGCGCCAGCAGCTTGCAGACAGGGGGCGCAGTGTACAATGAGCAGTTCTTC. Translating gives CASSLQTGGAVYNEQFF.